The 10 T cell receptor beta chains presented below share a single source sample, sequenced in a study of response to subunit inactivated influenza vaccine. A single record per CDR3 protein comes from TCRdb applying MiXCR to the RT-PCR reads. The sample carries approximately 730,000 distinct CDR3 sequences, about 15% recorded once. Sample: PBMCs from blood, taken around 14 days before vaccination. Every receptor here comes from a man aged 45-65 years who received an inactivated influenza vaccine.

V and J are TRBV3-1 and TRBJ2-5; D tentatively reads TRBD1 or TRBD2 (6 bases each). The CDR3 has 16 amino acids. Trimming took off 2 bases at V and 5 bases at J, with 18 bases between the two ends. Germline CDR1 is LGHDT and CDR2 is YNNKEL (reference sequence). CDR3 bases: TGTGCCAGCAGCCAAACGGGTGAGGGGGGAAGGGAGACCCAGTACTTC. Translated, it gives CASSQTGEGGRETQYF.

The chain combines TRBV29-1 with TRBJ2-5, with D perhaps being TRBD1 or TRBD2 (6 bases each). The ends were cut back, 6 bases at V and 4 bases at J, with 30 bases in the middle. Germline-derived CDR1 and CDR2 are SQVTM and ANQGSEA. The CDR3 covers 18 residues. The CDR3 nucleotides read TGCAGCGTCTTCGGGGGCCAGGGCAGGGGACATTTCCCAGAGACCCAGTACTTC. Its protein product is CSVFGGQGRGHFPETQYF.

The chain carries TRBV18 and TRBJ2-2, with D perhaps matching TRBD2 (6 bases). From germline, CDR1 is KGHSH and CDR2 LQKENI. This CDR3 is built from 14 residues. V lost 3 bases, J lost 4 bases, and 9 bases lay in between. DNA for the CDR3: TGTGCCAGCTCACCTCTAGCGCCCACCGGGGAGCTGTTTTTT. As protein: CASSPLAPTGELFF.

The chain is built from TRBV7-2 and TRBJ2-6; no firm D call. The CDR3 runs to 15 residues. Germline V gives CDR1 SGHTA, CDR2 FQGNSA. The V end was cut by 4 bases, the J end by 2 bases, with 9 bases between. Here the CDR3 reads CASSSIQPGANVLTF. The CDR3 DNA reads TGTGCCAGCAGCTCCATTCAACCTGGGGCCAACGTCCTGACTTTC.

The V and J genes are TRBV30 and TRBJ2-1; no reliable D call. The CDR3 is 11 amino acids. The V end was cut by 3 bases, the J end by 7 bases, with 7 bases between. The V gene's germline CDR1 is GTSNPN and CDR2 SVGIG (reference sequence). CDR3 region: CAWSPPNEQFF. The CDR3 DNA follows: TGTGCCTGGAGCCCCCCTAATGAGCAGTTCTTC.

In this sample, this clonotype turned up a few times. The chain joins TRBV6-6 to TRBJ2-5; 8 bases are a match to TRBD1. This CDR3 has 13 residues. Losses at the gene ends were 6 bases for V and 5 bases for J; bases not matched to a gene: 5. CDR1 is MNHNY, CDR2 SVGAGI, per germline (reference sequence). The CDR3 loop reads CASSTRDRETQYF. The CDR3 nucleotides read TGTGCCAGCAGCACGAGGGACAGGGAGACCCAGTACTTC.

This clonotype came up a few times. The chain joins TRBV2 to TRBJ1-4; D is ambiguous. CDR1 is SNHLY, CDR2 FYNNEI, per germline. There are 12 residues in the CDR3. Trimming took off 8 bases at V and 8 bases at J, with 12 bases between the two ends. This chain's CDR3 is CASLKDREKLFF. CDR3 sequence (DNA): TGTGCCAGCCTGAAGGATCGAGAAAAACTGTTTTTT.

The J gene is TRBJ2-1, the V gene TRBV11-2; 9 nucleotides match TRBD2. CDR3 size: 15 residues. Trimming at V came to 5 bases and at J to 3 bases, leaving 5 bases not matched to a gene. Germline lookup yields CDR1 SGHAT and CDR2 FQNNGV. The CDR3 DNA reads TGTGCCAGCAGCACTACTAGCGGGTTCTACAATGAGCAGTTCTTC. This encodes CASSTTSGFYNEQFF.

In its sample, this clonotype was seen many times. The chain couples TRBV12-3 or TRBV12-4 to TRBJ1-2; TRBD1 matches at 9 bases. The V gene end was trimmed by 6 bases and the J gene end by 7 bases; junction bases not matched to a gene: 12. The CDR3 totals 15 residues. This CDR3 reads CASSPQGARVFGYTF. The CDR3, as DNA: TGTGCCAGCAGCCCACAGGGGGCACGTGTTTTTGGCTACACCTTC.

The chain combines TRBV20-1 with TRBJ2-3; D is ambiguous. The germline CDR1 and CDR2 sequences are DFQATT and SNEGSKA (reference sequence). V lost 5 bases, J lost 0 bases, and 9 bases lay in between. This CDR3 has 13 amino acids. In nucleotides, the CDR3 is TGCAGTGCTGGAGTTTCTAGCACAGATACGCAGTATTTT. Protein product: CSAGVSSTDTQYF.